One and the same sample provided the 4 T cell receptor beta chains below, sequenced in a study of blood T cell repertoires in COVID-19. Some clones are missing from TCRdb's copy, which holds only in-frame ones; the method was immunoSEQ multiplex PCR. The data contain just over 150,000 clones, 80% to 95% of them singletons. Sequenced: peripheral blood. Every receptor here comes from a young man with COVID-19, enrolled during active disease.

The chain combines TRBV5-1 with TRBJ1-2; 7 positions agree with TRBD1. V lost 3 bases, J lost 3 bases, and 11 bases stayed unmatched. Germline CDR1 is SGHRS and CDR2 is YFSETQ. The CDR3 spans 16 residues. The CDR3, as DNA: TGCGCCAGCAGCTCATCCGTAGGGGGCCCCCACTATGGCTACACCTTC. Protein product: CASSSSVGGPHYGYTF.

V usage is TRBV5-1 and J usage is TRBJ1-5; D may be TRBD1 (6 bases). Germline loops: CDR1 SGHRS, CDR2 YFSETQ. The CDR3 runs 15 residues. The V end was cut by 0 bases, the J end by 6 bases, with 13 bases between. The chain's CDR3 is CASSLGGGVGQPQHF. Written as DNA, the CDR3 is TGCGCCAGCAGCTTGGGAGGGGGGGTAGGTCAGCCCCAGCATTTT.

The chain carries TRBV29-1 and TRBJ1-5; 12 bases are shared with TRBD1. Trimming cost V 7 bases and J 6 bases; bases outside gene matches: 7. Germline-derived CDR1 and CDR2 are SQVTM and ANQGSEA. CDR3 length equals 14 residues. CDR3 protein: CSAMGQGAGQPQHF. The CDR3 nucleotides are TGCAGCGCCATGGGACAGGGGGCAGGTCAGCCCCAGCATTTT. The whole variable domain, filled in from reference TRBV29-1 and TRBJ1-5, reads SAVISQKPSRDICQRGTSLTIQCQVDSQVTMMFWYRQQPGQSLTLIATANQGSEATYESGFVIDKFPISRPNLTFSTLTVSNMSPEDSSIYLCSAMGQGAGQPQHFGDGTRLSIL.

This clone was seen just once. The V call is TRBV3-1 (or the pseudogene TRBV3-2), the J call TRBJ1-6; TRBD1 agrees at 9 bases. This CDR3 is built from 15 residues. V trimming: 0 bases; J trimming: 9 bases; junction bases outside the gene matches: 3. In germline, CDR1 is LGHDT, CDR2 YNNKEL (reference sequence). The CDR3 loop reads CASSQEGQGGSPLHF. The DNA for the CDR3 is TGTGCCAGCAGCCAAGAGGGACAGGGAGGTTCACCCCTCCACTTT.